What follows are 8 T cell receptor beta chains derived from one specimen sequenced in a study of TIL therapy for anti-PD-1-resistant metastatic lung cancer. This was the immunoSEQ v3 assay. Repertoires were generated with immunoSEQ multiplex PCR, while TCRdb's copy carries only in-frame clones and drops some. The sample consists of around 100,000 clones, about three fifths of them appearing once. Indicated time point: pre-treatment sample, taken before nivolumab and TIL therapy. Most excised metastases sampled were pleural nodules or supraclavicular lymph nodes. The input for sequencing was tumor tissue, taken at baseline. The receptors stem from a person aged 30 to 80 with non-small cell lung cancer.

The chain combines TRBV15 with TRBJ2-7; 7 bases line up with TRBD2. V dropped 0 bases and J dropped 3; count of bases not matched to a gene: 14. Per germline, CDR1 LNHNV and CDR2 YYDKDF (reference sequence). CDR3 length equals 18 residues. This chain's CDR3 is CATSRDSGRGGSVYEQYF. CDR3 DNA: TGTGCCACCAGCAGAGATTCTGGAAGAGGCGGGAGCGTCTACGAGCAGTACTTC.

V usage is TRBV5-4 and J usage is TRBJ2-3; 11 positions agree with TRBD2. CDR1 and CDR2 (germline): SGHNT, YYREEE (reference sequence). The CDR3 totals 19 residues. With 3 bases clipped from V and 1 base from J, the junction kept 13 bases outside the gene matches. CDR3 DNA: TGTGCCAGCAGCTCCCGACGATTTAGCGGGGGGGGTGGCACAGATACGCAGTATTTT. It translates to CASSSRRFSGGGGTDTQYF.

The chain couples TRBV5-6 to TRBJ1-5; 8 nucleotides match TRBD1. Germline V gene sequence: CDR1 SGHDT, CDR2 YYEEEE. The CDR3 has 16 residues. Trimming cost V 5 bases and J 4 bases; bases outside gene matches: 11. This chain's CDR3 is CASRPTGDAPNQPQHF. The CDR3 coding sequence is TGTGCCAGCAGGCCGACAGGGGACGCTCCGAATCAGCCCCAGCATTTT. Full variable domain (outside the CDR3, taken from reference TRBV5-6 and TRBJ1-5): DAGVTQSPTHLIKTRGQQVTLRCSPKSGHDTVSWYQQALGQGPQFIFQYYEEEERQRGNFPDRFSGHQFPNYSSELNVNALLLGDSALYLCASRPTGDAPNQPQHFGDGTRLSIL.

The gene calls are TRBV2 and TRBJ2-7; TRBD1 matches 7 bases. Germline-derived CDR1 and CDR2 are SNHLY and FYNNEI. The CDR3 totals 15 residues. The V and J ends lost 7 bases and 2 bases, in that order; junction bases with no gene match: 11. The CDR3 DNA reads as TGTGCCAGCAAGTGGCGACAGGACAGGCCCTACGAGCAGTACTTC. It codes for CASKWRQDRPYEQYF.

J is TRBJ2-7 and V is TRBV5-5, with TRBD1 matching 8 bases. Germline V gene lookup returns CDR1 SGHKS and CDR2 YYEKEE (reference sequence). This CDR3 comprises 12 residues. The V gene end was trimmed by 4 bases and the J gene end by 7 bases; junction bases not matched to a gene: 4. The CDR3 sequence is CASSRQGWEQYF. DNA for the CDR3: TGTGCCAGCAGCCGACAGGGGTGGGAGCAGTACTTC.

This chain connects TRBV28 to TRBJ2-3, with TRBD2 matching over 10 bases. Germline CDR1 and CDR2: MDHEN and SYDVKM. There are 14 residues in the CDR3. V shed 3 bases and J 7 bases; nucleotides not matched to a gene: 4. This CDR3 is CASSLLAGDHTQYF. The CDR3 DNA follows: TGTGCCAGCAGTTTGCTAGCGGGAGATCATACGCAGTATTTT. The whole variable domain, filled in from reference TRBV28 and TRBJ2-3, reads DVKVTQSSRYLVKRTGEKVFLECVQDMDHENMFWYRQDPGLGLRLIYFSYDVKMKEKGDIPEGYSVSREKKERFSLILESASTNQTSMYLCASSLLAGDHTQYFGPGTRLTVL.

V and J are TRBV19 and TRBJ1-1; the D is unclear. Germline V lookup: CDR1 LNHDA, CDR2 SQIVND (reference sequence). CDR3 length: 13 amino acids. Trimming pared 2 bases from V and 1 base from J, leaving 5 bases between. The CDR3 reads CASSISSNTEAFF. The CDR3 DNA sequence: TGTGCCAGTAGTATATCATCGAACACTGAAGCTTTCTTT.

In this sample, this clone turned up a few times. The gene calls are TRBV27 and TRBJ1-1, with D uncertain. V was cut by 1 base and J by 4 bases, with 13 bases left in between. The CDR3 contains 15 residues. Germline loops: CDR1 MNHEY, CDR2 SMNVEV (reference sequence). CDR3 region: CASSLFGNLGTEAFF. The CDR3 nucleotides read TGTGCCAGCAGTTTATTCGGCAACCTCGGCACTGAAGCTTTCTTT.